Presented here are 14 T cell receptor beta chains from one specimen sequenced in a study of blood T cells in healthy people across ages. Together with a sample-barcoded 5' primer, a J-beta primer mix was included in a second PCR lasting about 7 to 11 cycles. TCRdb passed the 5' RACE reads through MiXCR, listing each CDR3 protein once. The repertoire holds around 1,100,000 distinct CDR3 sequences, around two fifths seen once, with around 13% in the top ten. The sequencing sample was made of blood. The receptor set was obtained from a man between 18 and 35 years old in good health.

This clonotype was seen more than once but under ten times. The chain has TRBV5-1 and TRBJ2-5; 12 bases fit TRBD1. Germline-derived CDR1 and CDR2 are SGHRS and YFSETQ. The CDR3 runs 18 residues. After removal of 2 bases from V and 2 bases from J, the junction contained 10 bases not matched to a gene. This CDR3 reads CASSFSGTGGEPQETQYF. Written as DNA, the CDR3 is TGCGCCAGCAGCTTCTCCGGGACAGGGGGCGAACCGCAAGAGACCCAGTACTTC. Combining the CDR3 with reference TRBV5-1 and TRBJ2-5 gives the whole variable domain KAGVTQTPRYLIKTRGQQVTLSCSPISGHRSVSWYQQTPGQGLQFLFEYFSETQRNKGNFPGRFSGRQFSNSRSEMNVSTLELGDSALYLCASSFSGTGGEPQETQYFGPGTRLLVL.

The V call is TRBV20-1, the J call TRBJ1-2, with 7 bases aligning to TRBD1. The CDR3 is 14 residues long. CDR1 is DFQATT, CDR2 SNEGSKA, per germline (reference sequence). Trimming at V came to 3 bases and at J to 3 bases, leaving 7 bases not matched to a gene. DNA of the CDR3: TGCAGTGCTAGGTTGGACGGGACAGACTATGGCTACACCTTC. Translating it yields CSARLDGTDYGYTF.

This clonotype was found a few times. The CDR3 DNA reads TGTGCCAGCGGGACAGGGAAGGGCACTGAAGCTTTCTTT. It specifies CASGTGKGTEAFF. This chain links TRBV25-1 with TRBJ1-1; 9 bases map to TRBD1. CDR3 size: 13 residues. With V trimmed by 8 bases and J by 4 bases, 5 bases remained unmatched. Germline V gives CDR1 MGHDK, CDR2 SYGVNS.

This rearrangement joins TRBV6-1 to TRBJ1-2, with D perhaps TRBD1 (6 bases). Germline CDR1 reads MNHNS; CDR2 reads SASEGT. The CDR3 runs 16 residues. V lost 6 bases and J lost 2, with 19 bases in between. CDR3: CASRALQGWSNYGYTF. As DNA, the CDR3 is TGTGCCAGCAGGGCCCTACAGGGATGGAGCAACTATGGCTACACCTTC.

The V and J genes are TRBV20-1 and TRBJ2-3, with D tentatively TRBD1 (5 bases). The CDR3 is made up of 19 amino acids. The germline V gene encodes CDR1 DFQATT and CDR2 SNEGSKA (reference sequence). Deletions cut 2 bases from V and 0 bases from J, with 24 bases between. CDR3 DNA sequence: TGCAGTGCTAGATCCACCAGCGTAGTTCAGGGAACTAGCACAGATACGCAGTATTTT. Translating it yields CSARSTSVVQGTSTDTQYF.

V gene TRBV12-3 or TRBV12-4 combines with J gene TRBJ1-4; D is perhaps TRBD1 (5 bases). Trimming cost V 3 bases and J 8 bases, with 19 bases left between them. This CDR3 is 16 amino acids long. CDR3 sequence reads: CASSFRRRQKREKLFF. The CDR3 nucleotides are TGTGCCAGCAGTTTTAGGCGGAGACAGAAAAGGGAAAAACTGTTTTTT.

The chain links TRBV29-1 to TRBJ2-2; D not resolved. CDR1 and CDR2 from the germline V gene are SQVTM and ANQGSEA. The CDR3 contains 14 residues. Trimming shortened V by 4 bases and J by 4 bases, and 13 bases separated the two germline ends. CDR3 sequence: CSVGAPSGTGELFF. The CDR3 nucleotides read TGCAGCGTTGGGGCTCCTTCGGGCACCGGGGAGCTGTTTTTT.

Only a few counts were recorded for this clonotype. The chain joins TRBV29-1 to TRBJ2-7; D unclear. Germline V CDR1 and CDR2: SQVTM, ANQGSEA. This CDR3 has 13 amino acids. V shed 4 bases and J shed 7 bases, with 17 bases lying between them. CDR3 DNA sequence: TGCAGCGTTGCAGACTCGGGCCTGGGTGAGCAGTACTTC. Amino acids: CSVADSGLGEQYF.

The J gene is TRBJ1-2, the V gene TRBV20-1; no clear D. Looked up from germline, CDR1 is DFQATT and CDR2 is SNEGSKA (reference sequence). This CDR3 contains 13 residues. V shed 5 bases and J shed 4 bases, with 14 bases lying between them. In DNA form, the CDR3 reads TGCAGTGCTGACGAGAGGTCCTCCTATGGCTACACCTTC. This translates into CSADERSSYGYTF.

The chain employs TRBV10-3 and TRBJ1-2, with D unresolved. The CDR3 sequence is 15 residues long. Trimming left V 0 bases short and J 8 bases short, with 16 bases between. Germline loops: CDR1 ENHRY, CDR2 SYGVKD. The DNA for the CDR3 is TGTGCCATCAGTGAGTCCAAGGAGATGACCGGAGGCTACACCTTC. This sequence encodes CAISESKEMTGGYTF.

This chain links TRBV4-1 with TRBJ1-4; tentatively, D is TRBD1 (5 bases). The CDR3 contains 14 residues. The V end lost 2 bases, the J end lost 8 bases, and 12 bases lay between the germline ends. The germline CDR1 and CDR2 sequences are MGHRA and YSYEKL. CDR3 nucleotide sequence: TGCGCCAGCAGCCAATTCCAGGGAGGGGAAAAACTGTTTTTT. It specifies CASSQFQGGEKLFF.

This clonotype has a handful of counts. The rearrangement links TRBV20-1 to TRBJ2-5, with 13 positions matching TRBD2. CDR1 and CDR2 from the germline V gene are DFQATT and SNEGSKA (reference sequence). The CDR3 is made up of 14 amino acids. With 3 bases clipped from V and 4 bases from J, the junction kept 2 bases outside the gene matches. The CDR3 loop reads CSASGTSGAETQYF. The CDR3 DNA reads TGCAGTGCTAGCGGGACTAGCGGGGCAGAGACCCAGTACTTC.

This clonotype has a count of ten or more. CDR3 loop: CASSQGFGQGNYGYTF. In nucleotides, the CDR3 is TGTGCCAGCAGCCAAGGATTCGGGCAGGGGAACTATGGCTACACCTTC. The chain couples TRBV4-2 to TRBJ1-2, with a tentative D call TRBD1 (6 bases). Trimming cost V 1 base and J 2 bases, with 14 bases left between them. Germline V gives CDR1 LGHNA, CDR2 YNFKEQ. The CDR3 has 16 residues.

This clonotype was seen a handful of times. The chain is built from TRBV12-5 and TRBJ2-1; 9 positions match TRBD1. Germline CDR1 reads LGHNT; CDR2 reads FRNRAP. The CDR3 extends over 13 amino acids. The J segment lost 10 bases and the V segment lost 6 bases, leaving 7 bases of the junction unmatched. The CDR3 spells CASGSDRGNEQFF. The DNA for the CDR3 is TGTGCTAGTGGCTCGGACAGGGGTAACGAGCAGTTCTTC. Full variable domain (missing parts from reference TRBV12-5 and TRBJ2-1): DARVTQTPRHKVTEMGQEVTMRCQPILGHNTVFWYRQTMMQGLELLAYFRNRAPLDDSGMPKDRFSAEMPDATLATLKIQPSEPRDSAVYFCASGSDRGNEQFFGPGTRLTVL.